Included here is one TCR beta chain sequence, with context. What this receptor recognizes is not known. Base qualities were left out, and no much larger clone turns up one base away. This sample stems from a study of T cell responses to AZD1222 COVID-19 vaccine (dated by TCRdb to the early 2020s). As for the study more broadly: TCR sequencing covered roughly 230 trial participants: 207 given two doses of AZD1222 and 26 given two doses of MenACWY control vaccine. Trial participants were enrolled by age into 18-55, 56-69 and 70-plus year subgroups, with approximately 150, 30 and 60 TCR-sequenced participants respectively.

The CDR3 regions of human TCRbeta chains were analyzed by immunosequencing. The original pipeline was this. Repertoire TCRs were matched against a reference library of SARS-CoV-2-specific TCRs generated with the MIRA antigen-specificity platform. Breadth was defined as the fraction of unique TCRs that were SARS-CoV-2-associated. Depth was defined as the fraction of total T cells that were SARS-CoV-2-associated. Using the MIRA data, each spike-specific TCR was mapped to the spike region that the TCR reacts to and placed in a CD4 or CD8 class. Log10-transformed breadth and depth values were compared by one-way ANOVA with Sidak's multiple comparisons tests. Held by TCRdb, this immuneACCESS table contains in-frame sequences only and omits some clones. Under half of the omission traces to an unresolved V gene where checked; the cause of the rest is unknown. That table furnishes V, J and clone size, whereas the DNA furnished D and trimming. The sample profile shows around 20,000 clones; around 81% of them were found once. Clones ranked in the top ten supply about 21% of the sample.

Sample time point, as interpreted from the label and publication: about 28 days (+/-7) after the second vaccine dose. AZD1222 recipients whose second dose came at about 4 weeks and those whose second dose came at about 12 weeks were combined into one group, since spike-specific TCR depth and breadth did not differ between the two schedules. Samples from vaccinated people were obtained from the UK trials COV001 and COV002, which included a single-blind randomized controlled phase 2/3 trial of AZD1222 (ChAdOx1 nCoV-19) in healthy adults. For TCRbeta chain sequencing, PBMC samples from trial participants were taken at day 0 and at day 28 after the second dose. The CDR3 numbers 15 residues from cysteine through phenylalanine. Just CDR3 DNA is preserved here, 45 bases in frame from base 1. The germline V gene gives CDR1 as SGDLS and CDR2 as YYNGEE. V was cut back by 6 bases and J by 9 bases, leaving a gap of 22 bases between them.

General findings and caveats noted by the study authors: Reportedly, almost half of the unique spike-specific TCRs recognized epitopes lying outside the regions that are mutated in the B.1.351 and B.1.1.7 variants. Conclusions about previously exposed vaccinees are limited, since just a handful of AZD1222 recipients were seropositive for SARS-CoV-2 at baseline. Most participants were white British and females outnumbered males, and the authors suggested that clonal diversity may have been underestimated. No day 14 peak-response samples were available, so repertoires were characterized only after the peak T cell response. CD4 TCRs associated with the vaccine covered the entire spike protein, and the dominant responses were in regions 160-218 and 743-854. In the small 56-69-year group, the increase in depth fell short of significance, most likely because of low power. A significant rise in spike-specific TCR breadth and depth was observed after two AZD1222 doses relative to day 0 and relative to MenACWY recipients.

This receptor was obtained from an adult who received the AZD1222 COVID-19 vaccine. This chain joins TRBV9 to TRBJ2-1, and perhaps TRBD2 as D gene, on 6 matching bases. This specimen consisted of peripheral blood, obtained 28 days after the second AZD1222 dose. DNA sequence: TGTGCCAGCACCAACCTCCCAGCGTCGCGGGGTGAGCAGTTCTTC. Protein translation: CASTNLPASRGEQFF.